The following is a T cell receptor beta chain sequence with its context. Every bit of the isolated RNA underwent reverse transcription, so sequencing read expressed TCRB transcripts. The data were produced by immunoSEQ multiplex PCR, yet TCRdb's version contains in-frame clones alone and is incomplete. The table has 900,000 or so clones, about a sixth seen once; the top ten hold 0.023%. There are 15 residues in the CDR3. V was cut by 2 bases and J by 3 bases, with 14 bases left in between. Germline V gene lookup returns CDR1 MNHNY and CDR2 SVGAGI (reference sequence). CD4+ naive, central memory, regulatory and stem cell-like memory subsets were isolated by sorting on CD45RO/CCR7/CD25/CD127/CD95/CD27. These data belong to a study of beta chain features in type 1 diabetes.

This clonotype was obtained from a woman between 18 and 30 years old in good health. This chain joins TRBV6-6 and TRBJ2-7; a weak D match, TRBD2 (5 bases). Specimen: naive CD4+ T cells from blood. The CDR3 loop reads CASSYLTPEVYEQYF. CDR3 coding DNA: TGTGCCAGCAGTTACCTAACTCCGGAGGTCTACGAGCAGTACTTC.